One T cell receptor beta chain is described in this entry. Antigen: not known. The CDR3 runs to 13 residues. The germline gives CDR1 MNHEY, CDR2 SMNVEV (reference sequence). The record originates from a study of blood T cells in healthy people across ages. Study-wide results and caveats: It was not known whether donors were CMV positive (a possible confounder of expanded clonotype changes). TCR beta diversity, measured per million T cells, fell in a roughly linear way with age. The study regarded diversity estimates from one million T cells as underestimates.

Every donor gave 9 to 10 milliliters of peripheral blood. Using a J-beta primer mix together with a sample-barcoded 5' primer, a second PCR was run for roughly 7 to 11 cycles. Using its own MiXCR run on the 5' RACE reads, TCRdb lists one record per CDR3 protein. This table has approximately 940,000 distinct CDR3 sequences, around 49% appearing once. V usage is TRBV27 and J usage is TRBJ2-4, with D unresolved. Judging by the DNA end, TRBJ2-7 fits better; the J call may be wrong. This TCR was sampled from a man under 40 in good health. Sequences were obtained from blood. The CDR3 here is CASSDQAGDEQYF. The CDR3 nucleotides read TGTGCCAGCAGCGACCAGGCAGGCGACGAGCAGTACTTC.